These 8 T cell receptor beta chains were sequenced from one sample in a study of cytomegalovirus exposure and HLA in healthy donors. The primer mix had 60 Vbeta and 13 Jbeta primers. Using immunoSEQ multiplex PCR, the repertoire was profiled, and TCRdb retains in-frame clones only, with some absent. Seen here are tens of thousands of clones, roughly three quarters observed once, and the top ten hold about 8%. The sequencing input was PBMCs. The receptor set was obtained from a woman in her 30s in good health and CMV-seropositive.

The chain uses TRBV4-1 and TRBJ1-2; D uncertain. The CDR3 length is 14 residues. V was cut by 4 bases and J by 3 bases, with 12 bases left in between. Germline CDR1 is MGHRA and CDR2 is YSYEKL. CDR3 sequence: CASSRVTSDYGYTF. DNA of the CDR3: TGCGCCAGCAGCCGGGTCACAAGCGACTATGGCTACACCTTC.

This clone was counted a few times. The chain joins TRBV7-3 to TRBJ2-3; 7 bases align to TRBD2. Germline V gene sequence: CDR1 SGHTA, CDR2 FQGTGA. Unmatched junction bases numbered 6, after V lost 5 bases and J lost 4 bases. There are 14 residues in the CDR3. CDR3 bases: TGTGCCAGCAGCAAAGCGGGATCCCCAGATACGCAGTATTTT. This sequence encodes CASSKAGSPDTQYF.

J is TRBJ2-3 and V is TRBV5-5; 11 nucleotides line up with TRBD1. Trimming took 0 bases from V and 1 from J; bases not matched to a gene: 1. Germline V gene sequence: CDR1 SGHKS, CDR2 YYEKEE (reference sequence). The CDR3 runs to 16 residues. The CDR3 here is CASSLVGQGGTDTQYF. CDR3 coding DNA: TGTGCCAGCAGCTTGGTGGGACAGGGGGGCACAGATACGCAGTATTTT.

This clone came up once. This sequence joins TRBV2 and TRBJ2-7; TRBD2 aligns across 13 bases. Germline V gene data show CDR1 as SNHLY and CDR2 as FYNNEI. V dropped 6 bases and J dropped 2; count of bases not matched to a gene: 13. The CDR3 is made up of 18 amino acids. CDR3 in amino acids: CASRAPGLAGRLTYEQYF. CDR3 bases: TGTGCCAGCAGGGCACCGGGACTAGCGGGACGCTTAACCTACGAGCAGTACTTC.

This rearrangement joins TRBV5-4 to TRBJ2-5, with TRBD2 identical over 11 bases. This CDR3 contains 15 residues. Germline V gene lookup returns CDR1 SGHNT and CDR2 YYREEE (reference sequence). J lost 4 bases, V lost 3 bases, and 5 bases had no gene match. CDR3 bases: TGTGCCAGCAGCTCCCCAGGGACTAGCGGAGAGACCCAGTACTTC. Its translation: CASSSPGTSGETQYF.

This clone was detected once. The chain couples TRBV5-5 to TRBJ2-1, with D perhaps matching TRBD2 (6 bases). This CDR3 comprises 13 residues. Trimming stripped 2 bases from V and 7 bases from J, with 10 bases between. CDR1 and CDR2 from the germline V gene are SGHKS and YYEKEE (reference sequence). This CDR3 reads CASSFPGLNEQFF. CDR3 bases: TGTGCCAGCAGCTTTCCGGGACTGAATGAGCAGTTCTTC.

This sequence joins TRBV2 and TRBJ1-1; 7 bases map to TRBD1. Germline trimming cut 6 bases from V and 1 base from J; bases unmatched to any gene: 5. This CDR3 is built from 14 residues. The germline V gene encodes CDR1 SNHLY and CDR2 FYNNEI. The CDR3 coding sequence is TGTGCCAGCAGGAGGGGGCTCGAGAACACTGAAGCTTTCTTT. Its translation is CASRRGLENTEAFF.

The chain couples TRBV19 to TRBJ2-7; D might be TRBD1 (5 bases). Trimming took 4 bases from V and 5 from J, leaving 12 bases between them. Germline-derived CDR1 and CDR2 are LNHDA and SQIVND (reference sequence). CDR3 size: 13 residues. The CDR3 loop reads CASSRGRANEQYF. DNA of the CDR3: TGTGCCAGTAGTAGGGGCAGGGCTAACGAGCAGTACTTC.